This T cell receptor (beta chain) was identified in a study of PD-1 blockade in classical Hodgkin lymphoma. As for this clone: Its antigen is still unknown.

V was clipped by 2 bases and J by 3 bases; unmatched bases: 6. The CDR3 totals 15 residues. Per the germline V gene, CDR1 is LNHDA and CDR2 is SQIVND (reference sequence). All patients relapsed after autologous stem cell transplantation, and brentuximab vedotin exposure varied. Complete response, partial response or progressive disease were the best responses. Assay used: immunoSEQ multiplex PCR; TCRdb lists only in-frame clones, some missing. The sample carries about 150,000 clones, 78% recorded once. Study-wide findings and caveats: Newly diagnosed and completely responding patients shared comparable baseline diversity. Relative to healthy donors, newly diagnosed patients reportedly had lower baseline TCR diversity, which was reported as lower still in relapsed/refractory patients.

This TCR came from a human donor with classical Hodgkin lymphoma. Sample: peripheral blood mononuclear cells (PBMCs), taken before the second cycle of nivolumab. The V and J genes are TRBV19 and TRBJ1-1, with 7 bases that match TRBD1. The chain's CDR3 is CASSIRQGGHTEAFF. DNA for the CDR3: TGTGCCAGTAGTATACGACAGGGTGGGCACACTGAAGCTTTCTTT.